This entry describes one T cell receptor (beta chain). Antigen: not known. 13 Jbeta primers and 60 Vbeta primers were used for the PCR. Clones were read by immunoSEQ multiplex PCR, and TCRdb kept only the in-frame ones, dropping some. Among 160,000 or so clones, about four fifths were seen once, and the ten largest hold roughly 13%. V shed 5 bases and J 1 base; nucleotides not matched to a gene: 15. The CDR3 contains 18 residues. The germline CDR1 and CDR2 sequences are SEHNR and FQNEAQ (reference sequence). The source of the sample is a study of cytomegalovirus exposure and HLA in healthy donors. The study's findings and limits: The study dropped some indistinguishable V segments, TRBV6-2 and TRBV6-3 among them. Roughly uniform sequencing depth across donors was assumed, possibly incorrectly. Investigators reported 150 to 200 TCR beta chains as tied to cytomegalovirus.

This sequence joins TRBV7-9 and TRBJ1-1, with 8 bases lining up with TRBD1. Source material: PBMCs. The receptor comes from a woman aged 45-65 years in good health and CMV-seronegative. CDR3 amino acids: CASSEDSRGPLPNTEAFF. CDR3 DNA sequence: TGTGCCAGCAGCGAAGACAGCAGGGGGCCCCTCCCGAACACTGAAGCTTTCTTT.